This paragraph reports one T cell receptor beta chain. Its antigen remains unidentified. The sample originates from a study of CD8+ T cells in alopecia areata. Study observations and caveats: When scalp samples are sequenced, resident alphabeta T cells of normal skin are also captured. TCRs were shared less clearly across patients than in mice, possibly for HLA-related reasons.

The treatment was: oral pan-JAK inhibitor, 5-10 mg twice daily. Germline CDR1 reads MNHEY; CDR2 reads SMNVEV (reference sequence). V shed 4 bases and J 0 bases; nucleotides not matched to a gene: 3. This CDR3 has 15 residues. RNA was isolated and reverse transcribed to cDNA, the sequencing template. The method was immunoSEQ multiplex PCR; TCRdb's version includes in-frame clones alone and lacks a portion of them. The sample shows 150,000 to 200,000 clones, about 47% of them seen only once. The sequence was collected from a human donor with alopecia areata. Sequencing used CD8+ T cells sorted from blood, obtained at approximately week 52, from a patient treated with tofacitinib. V is TRBV27 and J is TRBJ2-1; TRBD2 matches 7 bases. The DNA for the CDR3 is TGTGCCAGCAGTTGGGAGGGGAGCTCCTACAATGAGCAGTTCTTC. Protein product: CASSWEGSSYNEQFF.